Below are 7 T cell receptor beta chains sequenced from a single sample in a study of Graves' ophthalmopathy and Graves' hyperthyroidism. RNA served as the template for amplifying TCR beta CDR3 regions. Second-round multiplex PCR came after first-round RT-PCR with HTBI primers. A single record per CDR3 protein comes from TCRdb applying MiXCR to the multiplex PCR reads. The sample lists nearly 400,000 distinct CDR3 sequences; approximately 20% were seen once. The specimen was peripheral blood. The receptors here all came from a woman aged 18-30 years with Graves' ophthalmopathy.

V gene TRBV2 combines with J gene TRBJ2-7, with 8 positions matching TRBD1. The CDR3 totals 15 residues. The germline CDR1 and CDR2 sequences are SNHLY and FYNNEI. V trimming: 5 bases; J trimming: 2 bases; junction bases outside the gene matches: 8. The CDR3 here is CASSSRDRWPYEQYF. The CDR3 DNA reads as TGTGCCAGCAGTTCCCGGGACAGGTGGCCCTACGAGCAGTACTTC.

This clonotype was seen more than once but under ten times. The genes are TRBV12-3 or TRBV12-4 and TRBJ2-7; maybe TRBD2 (6 bases). Trimming shortened V by 2 bases and J by 0 bases, and 11 bases separated the two germline ends. There are 15 residues in the CDR3. CDR3 loop: CASSLRGRFSYEQYF. For the CDR3, the DNA is TGTGCCAGCAGTTTACGTGGGAGGTTCTCCTACGAGCAGTACTTC.

This clonotype was picked up many times. V gene TRBV20-1 combines with J gene TRBJ2-4; tentative D call: TRBD1 (6 bases). Trimming stripped 0 bases from V and 7 bases from J, with 16 bases between. CDR3 length equals 15 residues. Per the germline V gene, CDR1 is DFQATT and CDR2 is SNEGSKA (reference sequence). The CDR3 protein is CSARDKGVQRNIQYF. In DNA, the CDR3 is TGCAGTGCTAGAGATAAGGGGGTCCAGCGGAACATTCAGTACTTC.

This clonotype has ten or more counts. The chain carries TRBV6-2 or TRBV6-3 and TRBJ2-5; 8 bases are shared with TRBD2. There are 15 residues in the CDR3. The germline V gene has CDR1 MNHEY and CDR2 SVGEGT. The J segment lost 1 base and the V segment lost 5 bases, leaving 6 bases of the junction unmatched. CDR3 nucleotides: TGTGCCAGCAGTCCGGGGACTAGTCCCCAAGAGACCCAGTACTTC. Residues: CASSPGTSPQETQYF.

This chain connects TRBV7-3 to TRBJ1-2; D remains ambiguous. V was pared by 1 base and J by 4 bases, with 10 bases between. This CDR3 is 14 amino acids long. From germline, CDR1 is SGHTA and CDR2 FQGTGA. DNA for the CDR3: TGTGCCAGCAGCTTAAATCCAGGCCCCTATGGCTACACCTTC. It encodes CASSLNPGPYGYTF.

This clonotype has a count of ten or more. The chain is built from TRBV19 and TRBJ2-2, with 7 bases fitting TRBD2. Trimming removed 3 bases from V and 8 bases from J; junction bases left unmatched: 6. Germline V lookup: CDR1 LNHDA, CDR2 SQIVND (reference sequence). CDR3 length: 14 amino acids. The CDR3 protein is CASSIRGERGELFF. CDR3 DNA: TGTGCCAGTAGTATCCGGGGGGAGAGGGGGGAGCTGTTTTTT.

This clonotype was seen ten or more times. This chain joins TRBV4-2 and TRBJ2-7; the D gene is possibly TRBD1 (6 bases). Trimming cost V 0 bases and J 2 bases, with 11 bases left between them. CDR3 length: 15 amino acids. CDR1 is LGHNA, CDR2 YNFKEQ, per germline. The CDR3: CASSQEDSQTYEQYF. In DNA, the CDR3 is TGTGCCAGCAGCCAAGAGGACAGCCAAACCTACGAGCAGTACTTC.